The 5 T cell receptor beta chains reported below all come from one sample, sequenced in a study of molecular identifiers for immune sequencing clone quantification. TCRdb used MiXCR to reprocess the PCR reads, holding one entry per CDR3 protein. The sample holds about 10,000 distinct CDR3 sequences, around a fifth seen once. Sequences were obtained from naive CD8+ T cells from blood, with Jurkat cell RNA spiked in. The subset: FACS-sorted CD8+CD4-CCR7+CD45RA+ naive T cells. Source of these receptors: a human donor in good health. Some libraries in this study had Jurkat cell RNA spiked in.

Regarding this clonotype: Just one base apart from a much larger clone, this may be a read error. The rearrangement links TRBV4-1 to TRBJ2-2, with D perhaps TRBD1 (6 bases). Looked up from germline, CDR1 is MGHRA and CDR2 is YSYEKL. The length of the CDR3 is 16 residues. The CDR3 loop reads CASSQPPGRDTGELLF. DNA for the CDR3: TGCGCCAGCAGCCAACCCCCGGGACGGGACACCGGGGAGCTGCTTTTT.

This clonotype has ten or more counts. This sequence joins TRBV6-5 and TRBJ2-2; no firm D call. The CDR3 spans 13 residues. Germline V gene sequence: CDR1 MNHEY, CDR2 SVGAGI. The V end lost 4 bases, the J end lost 6 bases, and 9 bases lay between the germline ends. The CDR3 region has the DNA TGTGCCAGCAGTTTCGGAAAACCCGGGGAGCTGTTTTTT. Protein sequence: CASSFGKPGELFF.

By sample fraction, this clonotype is medium-sized. The chain combines TRBV28 with TRBJ2-1, with 9 bases matching TRBD2. The CDR3 has 16 amino acids. J was trimmed by 6 bases and V by 4 bases; bases with no gene match: 10. Germline lookup yields CDR1 MDHEN and CDR2 SYDVKM. The DNA of the CDR3 is TGTGCCAGCAGTTCCCCGCGGGAGGGGGTTTTCAATGAGCAGTTCTTC. Amino acid sequence: CASSSPREGVFNEQFF.

This clonotype was picked up many times. This rearrangement joins TRBV11-3 to TRBJ2-7, with a possible D match to TRBD1 (6 bases). The length of the CDR3 is 15 residues. The ends were cut back, 4 bases at V and 5 bases at J, with 18 bases in the middle. Germline-derived CDR1 and CDR2 are SGHNT and YENEEA. In nucleotides, the CDR3 is TGTGCCAGCAGCTCCCGAGGCCAGGGGTCCCACGAGCAGTACTTC. It encodes CASSSRGQGSHEQYF. Full variable domain (outside the CDR3, taken from reference TRBV11-3 and TRBJ2-7): EAGVVQSPRYKIIEKKQPVAFWCNPISGHNTLYWYLQNLGQGPELLIRYENEEAVDDSQLPKDRFSAERLKGVDSTLKIQPAELGDSAVYLCASSSRGQGSHEQYFGPGTRLTVT.

This clonotype was detected a few times. A much more abundant neighbour one base away suggests this may be a read error. The conserved phenylalanine or tryptophan normally closing the CDR3 is absent here, so this likely arose from a read error. V is TRBV7-8 and J is TRBJ2-1; 10 nucleotides line up with TRBD2. The V gene's germline CDR1 is SGHVS and CDR2 FQNEAQ. This CDR3 spans 16 amino acids. Trimming took 4 bases from V and 4 from J; bases not matched to a gene: 7. CDR3 sequence: CASSSTPGLAYNEQFV. The CDR3 DNA reads TGTGCCAGCAGCTCTACCCCGGGACTAGCGTACAATGAGCAGTTCGTC.